One and the same sample provided the 3 T cell receptor beta chains below, sequenced in a study of T-cell reconstitution after alpha-beta-depleted transplantation in children. These TCRs' antigens remain unknown. Preparation of the TCRbeta library involved a method that used unique molecular identifiers. TCRdb used MiXCR to reprocess the PCR reads, holding one entry per CDR3 protein. The table has over 25,000 distinct CDR3 sequences, about 6.8% seen once. Overall study results and limits: About two months after transplant, alpha-beta T cells reportedly came from several hundred expanded graft clones.

This material consisted of peripheral blood, taken 60 days after TCRalphabeta/CD19-depleted stem cell transplant. These receptors originate from a child younger than two who had a stem cell transplant for acute myeloid leukemia, so the T cells may come from the graft donor.

This clonotype was counted many times. This chain uses TRBV12-3 or TRBV12-4 with TRBJ1-1; D is undetermined. The CDR3 sequence is 13 residues long. Trimming took off 7 bases at V and 3 bases at J, with 12 bases between the two ends. Written as DNA, the CDR3 is TGTGCCAGCAAACCCCTGCTTTACACTGAAGCTTTCTTT. It is translated as CASKPLLYTEAFF.

The chain links TRBV7-6 to TRBJ2-7; 7 bases map to TRBD2. CDR1 is SGHVS and CDR2 is FNYEAQ in the germline V gene. V dropped 5 bases and J dropped 2; count of bases not matched to a gene: 9. CDR3 length: 15 amino acids. This chain's CDR3 is CASSPLGLDTYEQYF. The CDR3 DNA sequence: TGTGCCAGCAGCCCACTCGGACTAGACACCTACGAGCAGTACTTC. The full variable domain, rest sourced from reference TRBV7-6 and TRBJ2-7, is GAGVSQSPRYKVTKRGQDVALRCDPISGHVSLYWYRQALGQGPEFLTYFNYEAQQDKSGLPNDRFSAERPEGSISTLTIQRTEQRDSAMYRCASSPLGLDTYEQYFGPGTRLTVT.

This clonotype was recorded many times. The V gene is TRBV6-5, the J gene TRBJ2-1; 8 bases align to TRBD2. Per germline, CDR1 MNHEY and CDR2 SVGAGI. The CDR3 is 18 residues long. V was pared by 0 bases and J by 6 bases, with 13 bases of the junction left unmatched. The CDR3 here is CASSYSRRAGGTSNEQFF. As DNA, the CDR3 is TGTGCCAGCAGTTACTCGAGGAGGGCGGGGGGCACTTCCAATGAGCAGTTCTTC.